The 26 T cell receptor beta chains reported below all come from one sample, sequenced in a study of shared clonotypes between healthy human individuals. Profiled with immunoSEQ multiplex PCR; TCRdb holds only in-frame clones, not every one. The sample lists hundreds of thousands of clones, about 92% occurring once. Terminally differentiated effector memory CD45RA+ cells were excluded by CCR7 positive selection of CD45RO-negative cells. The sequencing input was naive CD8+ T cells sorted from blood. These receptors came from a man aged 25 to 45 in good health.

This rearrangement joins TRBV14 to TRBJ2-3; 11 nucleotides match TRBD1. V dropped 1 base and J dropped 4; count of bases not matched to a gene: 7. CDR3 length: 17 residues. Germline-derived CDR1 and CDR2 are SGHDN and FVKESK. The CDR3, as DNA: TGTGCCAGCAGCCAAGTGGACAGGGGGCTTCTGGCAGATACGCAGTATTTT. This sequence encodes CASSQVDRGLLADTQYF.

CDR3 coding DNA: TGTGCCAGCAGTAAACTAGCCGTAAGCTCCTACGAGCAGTACTTC. It codes for CASSKLAVSSYEQYF. V usage is TRBV27 and J usage is TRBJ2-7; D might be TRBD2 (6 bases). This CDR3 comprises 15 residues. V dropped 5 bases and J dropped 0 bases, with 14 bases sitting between them. Per the germline V gene, CDR1 is MNHEY and CDR2 is SMNVEV (reference sequence).

The chain recombines TRBV13 with TRBJ2-3; D tentatively fits TRBD1 or TRBD2 (7 bases each). The CDR3 totals 14 residues. Germline V gives CDR1 PRHDT, CDR2 FYEKMQ (reference sequence). V dropped 5 bases and J dropped 8 bases, with 17 bases sitting between them. The CDR3 here is CASSRREGAGTQYF. DNA of the CDR3: TGTGCCAGCAGCCGTAGGGAGGGGGCTGGTACGCAGTATTTT.

This chain connects TRBV10-2 to TRBJ1-3; D unclear. V shed 1 base and J shed 0 bases, with 16 bases lying between them. The CDR3 is 18 amino acids. Germline V gives CDR1 WSHSY, CDR2 SAAADI. CDR3 coding DNA: TGCGCCAGCAGTGAGTTCCTGGGGTTCGGAGGCTCTGGAAACACCATATATTTT. Translating gives CASSEFLGFGGSGNTIYF.

This chain connects TRBV28 to TRBJ2-2; TRBD2 agrees at 14 bases. The CDR3 is made up of 15 amino acids. CDR1 and CDR2 from the germline V gene are MDHEN and SYDVKM. V dropped 7 bases and J dropped 8; count of bases not matched to a gene: 6. For the CDR3, the DNA is TGTGCCAGCACGCCGGGACTAGCGGGAGTGGGGGAGCTGTTTTTT. It translates to CASTPGLAGVGELFF.

In the case of this clone: Other DNA sequences of this sample code for an identical CDR3. The chain links TRBV7-6 to TRBJ2-7, with D uncertain. Trimming left V 0 bases short and J 1 base short, with 4 bases between. CDR1 is SGHVS and CDR2 is FNYEAQ in the germline V gene. This CDR3 region has 13 residues. The CDR3 spells CASSLAGSYEQYF. DNA of the CDR3: TGTGCCAGCAGCTTAGCTGGGTCCTACGAGCAGTACTTC.

This clone showed up just once. V and J are TRBV28 and TRBJ2-4, with TRBD1 matching over 7 bases. CDR3 length equals 17 residues. Looked up from germline, CDR1 is MDHEN and CDR2 is SYDVKM. The ends lost 6 bases at V and 1 base at J; junction bases unmatched: 12. This CDR3 reads CASSISRRGSAKNIQYF. CDR3 sequence (DNA): TGTGCCAGCAGCATTTCCCGCAGGGGGTCGGCCAAAAACATTCAGTACTTC. Complete variable domain (other parts from reference TRBV28 and TRBJ2-4): DVKVTQSSRYLVKRTGEKVFLECVQDMDHENMFWYRQDPGLGLRLIYFSYDVKMKEKGDIPEGYSVSREKKERFSLILESASTNQTSMYLCASSISRRGSAKNIQYFGAGTRLSVL.

In DNA form, the CDR3 reads TGTGCCAGCAGTTTTGGGATCTCCTACGAGCAGTACTTC. Protein: CASSFGISYEQYF. The genes are TRBV28 and TRBJ2-7; D gene uncertain. Germline CDR1 and CDR2: MDHEN and SYDVKM. This CDR3 has 13 amino acids. V dropped 3 bases and J dropped 0 bases, with 6 bases sitting between them. Supplemented by reference TRBV28 and TRBJ2-7, the full variable domain reads DVKVTQSSRYLVKRTGEKVFLECVQDMDHENMFWYRQDPGLGLRLIYFSYDVKMKEKGDIPEGYSVSREKKERFSLILESASTNQTSMYLCASSFGISYEQYFGPGTRLTVT.

This clone was found once. V is TRBV19 and J is TRBJ1-4; no reliable D call. The CDR3 is made up of 14 amino acids. The V end was cut by 3 bases, the J end by 6 bases, with 11 bases between. The V gene's germline CDR1 is LNHDA and CDR2 SQIVND (reference sequence). CDR3 bases: TGTGCCAGTAGTATCACCTCCCGGGATGAAAAACTGTTTTTT. This gives the protein CASSITSRDEKLFF.

Of note for this clone: The sample carries other DNA sequences with the same CDR3. The chain employs TRBV27 and TRBJ2-7, with 9 bases identical to TRBD1. Germline V CDR1 and CDR2: MNHEY, SMNVEV (reference sequence). The CDR3 consists of 13 residues. V dropped 8 bases and J dropped 1; count of bases not matched to a gene: 3. The CDR3 region is CASSTGGSYEQYF. The CDR3 DNA follows: TGTGCCAGCTCGACAGGGGGGTCCTACGAGCAGTACTTC.

The chain employs TRBV29-1 and TRBJ2-1; D is tentatively TRBD1 or TRBD2 (5 bases each). CDR3 size: 17 residues. V lost 1 base to trimming and J lost 7 bases, with 23 bases between them. Germline V gives CDR1 SQVTM, CDR2 ANQGSEA. The CDR3 bases are TGCAGCGTTGAAGGGGGGACGTCCCCGGGAAGGATGAATGAGCAGTTCTTC. Translated, it gives CSVEGGTSPGRMNEQFF.

V usage is TRBV27 and J usage is TRBJ2-2; 10 nucleotides align to TRBD2. Trimming took 2 bases from V and 11 from J; bases not matched to a gene: 5. The CDR3 contains 14 residues. CDR1 MNHEY and CDR2 SMNVEV come from the germline V gene (reference sequence). CDR3 region: CASSLRTSGPELFF. The DNA for the CDR3 is TGTGCCAGCAGTTTACGGACTAGCGGTCCAGAGCTGTTTTTT.

In its sample, this clone was seen once. This chain links TRBV6-1 with TRBJ2-5, with D maybe TRBD1 (5 bases). Trimming removed 6 bases at V and 5 bases at J, with 13 bases between. CDR1 MNHNS and CDR2 SASEGT come from the germline V gene. CDR3 length equals 13 residues. The CDR3 region has the DNA TGTGCCAGCAGCCTAAGGGGATATGAGACCCAGTACTTC. It translates to CASSLRGYETQYF.

This chain uses TRBV27 with TRBJ2-3, with D hard to call. The germline V gene encodes CDR1 MNHEY and CDR2 SMNVEV (reference sequence). Trimming shortened V by 3 bases and J by 7 bases, and 17 bases separated the two germline ends. The CDR3 length is 15 residues. The CDR3 bases are TGTGCCAGCAGTTTTGCCTCCCAACCCGCCAATACGCAGTATTTT. Translated, it gives CASSFASQPANTQYF.

The chain links TRBV4-1 to TRBJ2-2; D gene unclear. V was cut by 3 bases and J by 5 bases, with 13 bases left in between. The CDR3 totals 15 residues. Germline V CDR1 and CDR2: MGHRA, YSYEKL. The CDR3 region is CASSQAAGPTGELFF. The CDR3 DNA reads TGCGCCAGCAGCCAGGCGGCCGGTCCTACCGGGGAGCTGTTTTTT.

The chain employs TRBV4-1 and TRBJ2-1; a weak D match, TRBD2 (5 bases). V lost 3 bases and J 9 bases, leaving 12 bases between the germline ends. The germline V gene has CDR1 MGHRA and CDR2 YSYEKL. This CDR3 has 13 amino acids. CDR3 in DNA: TGCGCCAGCAGCCAGTTACTAGGGATTGAGCAGTTCTTC. It specifies CASSQLLGIEQFF.

V and J are TRBV7-2 and TRBJ1-5; 7 positions match TRBD1. The CDR3 totals 15 residues. V trimming: 2 bases; J trimming: 6 bases; junction bases outside the gene matches: 7. The germline CDR1 and CDR2 sequences are SGHTA and FQGNSA. CDR3 protein: CASSLNRGYSQPQHF. The DNA of the CDR3 is TGTGCCAGCAGCTTAAACAGGGGTTACAGTCAGCCCCAGCATTTT.

This sequence joins TRBV9 and TRBJ2-3; no firm D call. The germline V gene has CDR1 SGDLS and CDR2 YYNGEE. Trimming pared 3 bases from V and 4 bases from J, leaving 18 bases between. There are 16 residues in the CDR3. The DNA for the CDR3 is TGTGCCAGCAGCGATAAAAACAGAGGCGCCTCAGATACGCAGTATTTT. Translated: CASSDKNRGASDTQYF.

This rearrangement joins TRBV6-6 to TRBJ1-1; no definite D call. The V gene's germline CDR1 is MNHNY and CDR2 SVGAGI (reference sequence). This CDR3 is built from 16 residues. The V end was cut by 2 bases, the J end by 7 bases, with 20 bases between. CDR3: CASSYGPLGGVGEAFF. CDR3 in DNA: TGTGCCAGCAGTTACGGCCCCTTGGGTGGGGTTGGTGAAGCTTTCTTT.

This clone came up once. This chain links TRBV28 with TRBJ1-2; tentative D call: TRBD1 (5 bases). Trimming removed 3 bases at V and 5 bases at J, with 10 bases between. There are 13 residues in the CDR3. In germline, CDR1 is MDHEN, CDR2 SYDVKM. CDR3 DNA sequence: TGTGCCAGCAGTTTCCGGGGGGTTTATGGCTACACCTTC. Amino acids: CASSFRGVYGYTF.

The chain carries TRBV28 and TRBJ2-2; D ambiguous. V was trimmed by 7 bases and J by 5 bases, leaving 8 bases between them. The CDR3 sequence is 12 residues long. CDR1 and CDR2 from the germline V gene are MDHEN and SYDVKM. CDR3 amino acids: CASIAETGELFF. CDR3 DNA: TGTGCCAGCATTGCCGAGACCGGGGAGCTGTTTTTT.

The chain employs TRBV7-8 and TRBJ1-2, with no clear D. Looked up from germline, CDR1 is SGHVS and CDR2 is FQNEAQ. The CDR3 length is 11 residues. V shed 3 bases and J shed 14 bases, with 13 bases lying between them. CDR3 loop: CASSFLGGVTF. In DNA, the CDR3 is TGTGCCAGCAGCTTCCTGGGAGGTGTTACCTTC.

V is TRBV5-6 and J is TRBJ2-7, with D uncertain. This CDR3 has 13 residues. The germline gives CDR1 SGHDT, CDR2 YYEEEE. The V end was cut by 1 base, the J end by 1 base, with 6 bases between. CDR3 sequence: CASSLLESYEQYF. The CDR3 DNA reads TGTGCCAGCAGCTTGCTGGAGTCCTACGAGCAGTACTTC.

About this clone itself: Additional DNA sequences in this sample encode the identical CDR3. This chain uses TRBV25-1 with TRBJ2-5; no definite D call. Germline CDR1 reads MGHDK; CDR2 reads SYGVNS. The CDR3 is 10 amino acids. V lost 4 bases and J lost 5, with 2 bases in between. CDR3 coding DNA: TGTGCCAGCAGTGGGGAGACCCAGTACTTC. Its translation is CASSGETQYF.

The J gene is TRBJ2-1, the V gene TRBV11-2, with 7 nucleotides matching TRBD2. The V segment lost 6 bases and the J segment 10 bases; nucleotides outside the gene matches: 6. The germline V gene encodes CDR1 SGHAT and CDR2 FQNNGV. This CDR3 contains 12 residues. The CDR3 DNA follows: TGTGCCAGCAGTCACATAGCGGGCGAGCAGTTCTTC. Its protein is CASSHIAGEQFF.

The chain couples TRBV19 to TRBJ1-5; 11 bases align to TRBD1. Germline V gene sequence: CDR1 LNHDA, CDR2 SQIVND (reference sequence). V lost 2 bases and J lost 5; bases outside the gene matches: 8. This CDR3 has 17 amino acids. CDR3: CASSIRRDRGYHQPQHF. CDR3 DNA: TGTGCCAGTAGTATACGACGGGACAGGGGGTACCATCAGCCCCAGCATTTT.